This TCR beta chain was recorded in a study of cytomegalovirus exposure and HLA in healthy donors. Findings and limits, study-wide: TCR beta sequences reportedly predicted the HLA-A and HLA-B alleles of most subjects accurately.

Germline V gives CDR1 SGDLS, CDR2 YYNGEE. This CDR3 is built from 14 residues. V shed 5 bases and J 3 bases; nucleotides not matched to a gene: 5. PCR involved 60 Vbeta and 13 Jbeta primers. Profiled with immunoSEQ multiplex PCR; TCRdb holds only in-frame clones, not every one. Among about 200,000 clones, roughly 80% were seen once, and the ten largest hold 6.5%. With respect to this clone: Its antigen is still unknown.

The clonotype was recovered from a woman in her 50s in good health and CMV-seropositive. Sequenced: PBMCs. This sequence joins TRBV9 and TRBJ1-2, with TRBD1 matching 9 bases. This chain's CDR3 is CASSDRQGDYGYTF. Written as DNA, the CDR3 is TGTGCCAGCAGTGACCGACAGGGGGACTATGGCTACACCTTC.